These 6 T cell receptor beta chains share one sample of origin, sequenced in a study of CD8+ T cells in alopecia areata. Extraction and reverse transcription of RNA yielded cDNA as the sequencing template. The repertoire was sequenced with immunoSEQ multiplex PCR; TCRdb's copy has only in-frame clones and lacks some. The sample has approximately 180,000 clones, roughly 60% seen once. Noted treatment: oral pan-JAK inhibitor, 5-10 mg twice daily. The source was CD4+ T cells sorted from blood, collected at week 24, from a patient treated with tofacitinib. Receptor source: a human donor with alopecia areata.

The chain couples TRBV6-1 to TRBJ1-1; D unclear. The germline V gene encodes CDR1 MNHNS and CDR2 SASEGT. Trimming pared 2 bases from V and 4 bases from J, leaving 5 bases between. The CDR3 sequence is 12 residues long. CDR3 region: CASSEYGTEAFF. DNA for the CDR3: TGTGCCAGCAGTGAATACGGCACTGAAGCTTTCTTT.

The V and J genes are TRBV30 and TRBJ2-5; maybe TRBD1 (6 bases). CDR3 length equals 14 residues. The ends were cut back, 1 base at V and 5 bases at J, with 14 bases in the middle. Germline CDR1 reads GTSNPN; CDR2 reads SVGIG (reference sequence). CDR3 DNA sequence: TGTGCCTGGAGTGGGAGACAGGTCAGGGAGACCCAGTACTTC. Its protein product is CAWSGRQVRETQYF.

This chain links TRBV7-2 with TRBJ2-7, with D possibly TRBD1 on 6 matching bases. The CDR3 covers 14 residues. V was clipped by 1 base and J by 2 bases, with 9 bases between them. Germline V gives CDR1 SGHTA, CDR2 FQGNSA. The CDR3 sequence is CASSLGQVAYEQYF. The CDR3 coding sequence is TGTGCCAGCAGCTTAGGACAGGTGGCCTACGAGCAGTACTTC.

The chain joins TRBV15 to TRBJ1-2; D is possibly TRBD1 (5 bases). Trimming stripped 4 bases from V and 3 bases from J, with 12 bases between. The CDR3 extends over 14 amino acids. Germline lookup yields CDR1 LNHNV and CDR2 YYDKDF (reference sequence). CDR3: CATSMPQGDYGYTF. The CDR3 DNA follows: TGTGCCACCAGCATGCCCCAGGGAGACTATGGCTACACCTTC.

This chain uses TRBV30 with TRBJ1-1; 9 bases fit TRBD1. V shed 7 bases and J 0 bases; nucleotides not matched to a gene: 6. CDR1 is GTSNPN, CDR2 SVGIG, per germline (reference sequence). There are 14 residues in the CDR3. DNA for the CDR3: TGTGCCTCGGACAGGGGACTAATGAACACTGAAGCTTTCTTT. Residues: CASDRGLMNTEAFF.

The chain couples TRBV15 to TRBJ1-5, with D possibly being TRBD1 (6 bases). V lost 0 bases and J lost 6, with 12 bases in between. Germline CDR1 and CDR2: LNHNV and YYDKDF (reference sequence). The CDR3 runs 15 residues. CDR3 protein: CATSRDRGGGQPQHF. Here the CDR3 DNA reads TGTGCCACCAGCAGAGACAGGGGAGGTGGTCAGCCCCAGCATTTT.